This T cell receptor (beta chain) emerged from a study of T-cell reconstitution after alpha-beta-depleted transplantation in children. Study results and caveats: Expanded graft clones numbering several hundred reportedly gave rise to alpha-beta T cells about two months after transplant. Most T-cell counts and diversity one year after the transplant came from T cells that were newly produced. Day-60 TCRbeta diversity that was high in some patients was derived from surviving recipient T cells and thymic progenitors.

For TCRbeta, the library was prepared with unique molecular identifiers. TCRdb fed the PCR reads into MiXCR, producing one record per CDR3 protein. The sample includes approximately 210,000 distinct CDR3 sequences, roughly 18% of them seen just once. With 6 bases removed from V and 9 bases from J, the gap between germline ends came to 12 bases. The length of the CDR3 is 12 residues. To note about this clonotype: Antigen specificity is unknown.

The clonotype was recovered from a male patient under 10 years old who had a stem cell transplant for acute lymphoblastic leukemia, so the T cells may come from the graft donor. The specimen comprised PBMCs, mostly from graft donor cells, sampled 360 days after TCRalphabeta/CD19-depleted stem cell transplant. The V and J genes are TRBV12-3 or TRBV12-4 and TRBJ2-1; D not resolved. CDR3 residues: CASRPGPGEQFF. The DNA of the CDR3 is TGTGCCAGCAGACCAGGACCTGGTGAGCAGTTCTTC.